This record covers a single TCR beta chain. Its antigen is unknown. The data stem from a study of T cells after posttransplantation cyclophosphamide. CDR1 is SGDLS, CDR2 YYNGEE, per germline. CDR3 size: 13 residues. V shed 3 bases and J shed 9 bases, with 10 bases lying between them. A marrow graft followed busulfan-fludarabine conditioning, with cyclophosphamide on days +3 and +4. The protocol was immunoSEQ multiplex PCR, while the TCRdb copy is restricted to in-frame clones and leaves out a portion. The data contain some 10,000 clones, about 82% of them singletons. Findings and caveats of the study: Skin or GI-infiltrating T cells shared few TRB sequences with blood.

The chain joins TRBV9 to TRBJ1-6, with a weak D call TRBD1 (5 bases). The TCR sequence derives from a female patient between 50 and 59 years old who received an allogeneic stem cell transplant from a related donor, was CMV-positive, and had no GVHD. T cells may partly derive from the graft donor. This specimen consisted of PBMCs, obtained after allogeneic stem cell transplant with posttransplant cyclophosphamide. For the CDR3, the DNA is TGTGCCAGCAGCGACTTCGGGGGTTCACCCCTCCACTTT. Its translation is CASSDFGGSPLHF.